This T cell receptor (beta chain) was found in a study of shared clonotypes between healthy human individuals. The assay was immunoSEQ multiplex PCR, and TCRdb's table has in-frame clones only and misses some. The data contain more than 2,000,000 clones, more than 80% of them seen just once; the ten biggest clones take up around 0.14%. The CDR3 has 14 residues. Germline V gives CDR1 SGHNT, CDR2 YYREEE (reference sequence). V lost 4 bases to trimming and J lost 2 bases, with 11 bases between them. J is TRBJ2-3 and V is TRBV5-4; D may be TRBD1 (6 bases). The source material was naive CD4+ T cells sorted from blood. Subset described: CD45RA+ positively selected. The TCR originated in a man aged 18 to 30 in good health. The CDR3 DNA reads TGTGCCAGCAGCGCGGACAGTTTCACAGATACGCAGTATTTT. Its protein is CASSADSFTDTQYF.